This note documents a single T cell receptor beta chain sequence. Antigen specificity is unknown. The source of the sample is a study of T-cell reconstitution after alpha-beta-depleted transplantation in children. Unique molecular identifiers featured in how the TCRbeta library was prepared. TCRdb itself ran the PCR reads through MiXCR, one entry per CDR3 protein. The sample shows about 440,000 distinct CDR3 sequences, roughly 43% of them seen only once. CDR3 size: 15 residues. V lost 2 bases, J lost 5 bases, and 12 bases lay in between. Germline assignment: CDR1 MNHEY and CDR2 SVGEGT. Notes on the study in general: Newly produced T cells mostly accounted for T-cell counts and diversity one year post-transplant.

The chain is built from TRBV6-2 or TRBV6-3 and TRBJ2-2; D is possibly TRBD2 (5 bases). The input for sequencing was PBMCs, taken before TCRalphabeta/CD19-depleted stem cell transplant. The clonotype originates from a girl aged 2 to 9 with aplastic anemia, due to receive a stem cell transplant. The CDR3 reads CASSYGGSRTGELFF. CDR3 DNA: TGTGCCAGCAGTTACGGCGGGTCGAGAACCGGGGAGCTGTTTTTT.